The clone carrying this TCR beta chain was detected many times. No antigen is known for it. The CDR3 has 16 residues. Germline CDR1 and CDR2: MNHNS and SASEGT. V gave up 1 base and J gave up 7 bases, with 19 bases separating them. The data were obtained in a study of T cell repertoires in cytomegalovirus infection. Study overall: Alongside well-studied HLA-B-restricted CMV epitopes, recently identified HLA-C-restricted CMV epitopes were also used. CMV infection together with matching HLA type was indicated by public TCR beta signatures.

Study outcomes and limitations: HLA-C-restricted CMV-specific TCR beta clonotypes prevailed in the ex vivo response. Based on cumulative public TCR beta family frequency, carriers of CMV plus the relevant HLA were identified.

TCRdb used MiXCR to reprocess the reads, holding one entry per CDR3 protein. The sample has approximately 110,000 distinct CDR3 sequences, more than 25% seen once. This receptor was taken from a human donor in good health (CMV status not recorded). Some clones in this sample may be carry-over from other donors' samples. Sequencing was performed on CD8+ T cells from cultured PBMCs, taken from culture after CMV antigen stimulation. The rearrangement joins TRBV6-1 to TRBJ1-1; weak D call: TRBD1 (5 bases). CDR3 sequence: CASSEEDTPGLHEAFF. The CDR3 bases are TGTGCCAGCAGTGAAGAGGACACCCCCGGATTGCATGAAGCTTTCTTT.